This TCR beta chain was retrieved from a study of T cell repertoires in cytomegalovirus infection. This clonotype was seen at least ten times. The V gene's germline CDR1 is SGHAT and CDR2 FQNNGV. CDR3 size: 15 residues. Trimming shortened V by 0 bases and J by 3 bases, and 12 bases separated the two germline ends. From the reads, TCRdb called clonotypes with MiXCR, one entry per CDR3 protein. Here the sample spans around 450,000 distinct CDR3 sequences, approximately 11% being singletons. The clonotype was recovered from a human donor in good health (CMV status not recorded). Some clones in this sample may be carry-over from other donors' samples. Material for sequencing was PBMCs. This chain connects TRBV11-2 to TRBJ2-7, with D possibly matching TRBD1 (5 bases). CDR3 DNA sequence: TGTGCCAGCAGCTTAGACTCCCGACAGAGCTACGAGCAGTACTTC. Its protein product is CASSLDSRQSYEQYF.